The text below deals with one T cell receptor beta chain. Antigen specificity is unknown. Each individual donor underwent a draw of approximately 9.6 milliliters of peripheral blood. Isolation per sample recovered at least 6.5 million PBMCs. The data were obtained in a study of blood T cells in healthy people across ages. General study results and limits: Relative to aged donors, long-lived donors carried more naive CD4+ cells and displayed higher diversity.

For the second PCR, which ran for about 6 to 11 cycles, a sample-barcoded 5' primer and a J-beta primer mix were used. Researchers report that a template-switch adaptor with 12 random nucleotides tagged each cDNA molecule. A single record per CDR3 protein comes from TCRdb applying MiXCR to the 5' RACE reads. The table has roughly 410,000 distinct CDR3 sequences, 45% to 65% seen once. V was cut by 6 bases and J by 10 bases, with 17 bases left in between. The CDR3 spans 14 residues. Germline CDR1 reads SGDLS; CDR2 reads YYNGEE. The source is a man aged 55 to 70 in good health. Sequencing used blood. The genes are TRBV9 and TRBJ1-6; D possibly corresponds to TRBD1 (5 bases). In nucleotides, the CDR3 is TGTGCCAGCAATAACGGGGGTTTTGACTCACCCCTCCACTTT. This sequence encodes CASNNGGFDSPLHF. Complete variable domain (other parts from reference TRBV9 and TRBJ1-6): DSGVTQTPKHLITATGQRVTLRCSPRSGDLSVYWYQQSLDQGLQFLIQYYNGEERAKGNILERFSAQQFPDLHSELNLSSLELGDSALYFCASNNGGFDSPLHFGNGTRLTVT.